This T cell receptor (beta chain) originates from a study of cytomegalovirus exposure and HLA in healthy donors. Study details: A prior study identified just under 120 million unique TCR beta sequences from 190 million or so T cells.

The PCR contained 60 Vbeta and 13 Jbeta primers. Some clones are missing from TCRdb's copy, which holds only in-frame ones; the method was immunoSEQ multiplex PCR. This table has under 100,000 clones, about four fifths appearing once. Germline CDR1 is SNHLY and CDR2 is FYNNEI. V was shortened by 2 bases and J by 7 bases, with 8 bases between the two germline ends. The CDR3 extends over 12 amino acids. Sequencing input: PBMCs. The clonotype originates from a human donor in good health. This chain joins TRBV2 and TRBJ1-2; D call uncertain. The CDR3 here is CASSERDGGYTF. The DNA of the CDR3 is TGTGCCAGCAGTGAACGGGATGGTGGCTACACCTTC.